The rows below give T cell receptor beta chains drawn from one sample of a study of shared clonotypes between healthy human individuals. Clones were sequenced by immunoSEQ multiplex PCR, and TCRdb holds only the in-frame ones, with some missing. This sample has about 680,000 clones, with 92% found just once. Sequenced sample: naive CD8+ T cells sorted from blood. The receptor set was obtained from a young man in good health. The CDR3 runs from the conserved cysteine through the conserved F or W. The order of the fields is V gene, D gene, clone size, J gene, CDR3 protein, CDR3 DNA. D genes are given only for firm matches. Clone sizes are given selectively: once, few, many, or a class where the clone is expanded.

>TRBV9|TRBD1|NA|TRBJ2-5
CASSSRTGKAETQYF
TGTGCCAGCAGCTCCCGGACAGGGAAGGCAGAGACCCAGTACTTC
>TRBV30|NA|NA|TRBJ2-5
CAWSALDSQETQYF
TGTGCCTGGAGTGCCCTCGACAGCCAAGAGACCCAGTACTTC
>TRBV4-1|NA|NA|TRBJ2-7
CASSQDQPGEQYF
TGCGCCAGCAGCCAAGATCAACCGGGCGAGCAGTACTTC
>TRBV11-2|NA|NA|TRBJ2-1
CASSYRVGRLVNVYNEQFF
TGTGCCAGCAGCTATAGGGTGGGCCGACTAGTTAACGTATACAATGAGCAGTTCTTC
>TRBV27|NA|NA|TRBJ1-5
CASSLLGGVPQHF
TGTGCCAGCAGTTTACTGGGTGGGGTGCCCCAGCATTTT
>TRBV7-3|NA|NA|TRBJ2-2
CASSPRGETHTGELFF
TGTGCCAGCAGCCCTCGAGGGGAGACACACACCGGGGAGCTGTTTTTT
>TRBV10-1|NA|NA|TRBJ2-5
CASSEYTGLSKETQYF
TGCGCCAGCAGTGAGTACACGGGCCTTTCTAAAGAGACCCAGTACTTC
>TRBV7-9|NA|few|TRBJ2-2
CASSRRGEGASNTGELFF
TGTGCCAGCAGCCGACGCGGTGAAGGGGCGTCGAACACCGGGGAGCTGTTTTTT
>TRBV29-1|NA|once|TRBJ2-1
CSVVGLRVPVPEQFF
TGCAGCGTTGTGGGGCTCCGGGTCCCCGTCCCTGAGCAGTTCTTC
>TRBV5-6|NA|NA|TRBJ2-7
CASSDTGINGEQYF
TGTGCCAGCAGCGATACGGGAATAAACGGCGAGCAGTACTTC
>TRBV7-8|NA|NA|TRBJ2-2
CASSLIFTGELFF
TGTGCCAGCAGCTTAATTTTCACCGGGGAGCTGTTTTTT
>TRBV14|NA|NA|TRBJ2-3
CASSQRTGAVLGNTDTQYF
TGTGCCAGCAGCCAACGCACGGGAGCAGTGTTAGGTAACACAGATACGCAGTATTTT
>TRBV29-1|NA|NA|TRBJ2-4
CSVVDGRSENIQYF
TGCAGCGTTGTAGACGGTCGTTCGGAAAACATTCAGTACTTC
>TRBV4-1|TRBD1|NA|TRBJ2-2
CASSQDLTGWDTGELFF
TGCGCCAGCAGCCAAGATTTGACAGGGTGGGACACCGGGGAGCTGTTTTTT
>TRBV27|NA|NA|TRBJ2-3
CASSLPADTQYF
TGTGCCAGCAGTTTACCCGCAGATACGCAGTATTTT
>TRBV5-1|NA|NA|TRBJ2-3
CASSFGRGEDTDTQYF
TGCGCCAGCAGCTTCGGTAGGGGGGAGGATACAGATACGCAGTATTTT
>TRBV7-6|TRBD2|NA|TRBJ2-1
CASSLKGSGFAYNEQFF
TGTGCCAGCAGCTTAAAGGGTAGCGGGTTCGCCTACAATGAGCAGTTCTTC
>TRBV7-7|TRBD2|NA|TRBJ2-5
CASSLGKTSGYGETQYF
TGTGCCAGCAGCTTAGGAAAGACTAGCGGGTACGGGGAGACCCAGTACTTC
>TRBV27|TRBD2|NA|TRBJ2-7
CASSLLAGAYVYEQYF
TGTGCCAGCAGTTTGCTAGCGGGGGCCTATGTCTACGAGCAGTACTTC
>TRBV7-2|NA|NA|TRBJ2-7
CASSLGTVEQYF
TGTGCCAGCAGCTTAGGGACAGTCGAGCAGTACTTC
>TRBV11-2|NA|NA|TRBJ2-7
CASSPLTTNEQYF
TGTGCCAGCAGCCCCCTCACTACAAACGAGCAGTACTTC
>TRBV14|TRBD2|NA|TRBJ2-7
CASSNGLGDYEQYF
TGTGCCAGCAGCAACGGACTAGGGGACTACGAGCAGTACTTC
>TRBV2|NA|NA|TRBJ2-7
CASIGGRINEQYF
TGTGCCAGCATTGGGGGTCGAATCAACGAGCAGTACTTC
>TRBV25-1|TRBD1|NA|TRBJ1-1
CASSADRGAFF
TGTGCCAGCAGTGCGGACAGGGGAGCTTTCTTT
>TRBV4-1|NA|NA|TRBJ1-2
CASSPRDQPGYTF
TGCGCCAGCAGCCCCCGGGACCAACCTGGCTACACCTTC